The clone carrying this TCR beta chain has just one count. Sample time point: peripheral blood 6 weeks after treatment start. The table came from immunoSEQ multiplex PCR; TCRdb's copy has only in-frame clones and leaves some out. The sample gives tens of thousands of clones, about 85% of which show up once; less than 2% is in the top ten. Germline V gives CDR1 MNHNS, CDR2 SASEGT. V lost 5 bases, J lost 5 bases, and 1 base stayed unmatched. This CDR3 comprises 14 residues. The data derive from a study of PD-L1 blockade in urothelial cancer. The clonotype originates from a man aged 45-65 years with urothelial cancer. This specimen consisted of PBMCs, obtained around atezolizumab (anti-PD-L1) treatment. The V gene is TRBV6-1, the J gene TRBJ2-3; 13 nucleotides agree with TRBD2. The CDR3 spells CASSTSGGVDTQYF. CDR3 sequence (DNA): TGTGCCAGCAGTACTAGCGGGGGGGTAGATACGCAGTATTTT.